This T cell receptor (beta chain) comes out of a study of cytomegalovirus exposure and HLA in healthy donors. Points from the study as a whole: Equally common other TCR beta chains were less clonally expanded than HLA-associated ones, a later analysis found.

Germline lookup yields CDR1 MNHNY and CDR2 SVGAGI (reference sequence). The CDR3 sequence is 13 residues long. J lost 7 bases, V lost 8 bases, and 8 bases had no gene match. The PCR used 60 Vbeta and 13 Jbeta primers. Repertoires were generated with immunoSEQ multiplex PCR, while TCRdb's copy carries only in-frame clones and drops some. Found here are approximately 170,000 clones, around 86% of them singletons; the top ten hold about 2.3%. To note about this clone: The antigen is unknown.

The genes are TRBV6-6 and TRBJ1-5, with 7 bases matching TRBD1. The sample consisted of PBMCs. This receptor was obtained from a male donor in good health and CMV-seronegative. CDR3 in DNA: TGTGCCAGCGTCCCAGGGGGTGGCCAGCCCCAGCATTTT. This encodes CASVPGGGQPQHF.